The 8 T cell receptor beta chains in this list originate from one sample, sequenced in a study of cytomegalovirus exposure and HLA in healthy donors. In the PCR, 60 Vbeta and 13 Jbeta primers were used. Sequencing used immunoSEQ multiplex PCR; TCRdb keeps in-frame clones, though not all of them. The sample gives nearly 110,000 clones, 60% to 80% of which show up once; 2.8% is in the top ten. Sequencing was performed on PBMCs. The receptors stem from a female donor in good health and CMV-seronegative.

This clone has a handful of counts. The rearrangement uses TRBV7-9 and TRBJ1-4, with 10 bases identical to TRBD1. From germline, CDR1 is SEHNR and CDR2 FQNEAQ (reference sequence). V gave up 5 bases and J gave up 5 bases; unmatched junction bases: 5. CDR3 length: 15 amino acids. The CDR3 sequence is CASSLRQGANEKLFF. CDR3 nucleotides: TGTGCCAGCAGCCTAAGACAGGGGGCGAATGAAAAACTGTTTTTT.

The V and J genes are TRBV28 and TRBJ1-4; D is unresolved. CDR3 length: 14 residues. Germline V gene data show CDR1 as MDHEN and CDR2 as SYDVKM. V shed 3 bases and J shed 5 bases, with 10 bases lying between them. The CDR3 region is CASSFSGRNEKLFF. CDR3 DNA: TGTGCCAGCAGTTTTAGCGGCAGAAATGAAAAACTGTTTTTT.

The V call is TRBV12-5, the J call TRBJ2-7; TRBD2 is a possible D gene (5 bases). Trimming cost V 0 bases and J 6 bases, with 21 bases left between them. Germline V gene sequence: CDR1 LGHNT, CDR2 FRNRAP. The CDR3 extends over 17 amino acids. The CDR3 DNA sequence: TGTGCTAGTGGTTTGGTACTCGACTATCAAAACCCCCCCGAGCAGTACTTC. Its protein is CASGLVLDYQNPPEQYF.

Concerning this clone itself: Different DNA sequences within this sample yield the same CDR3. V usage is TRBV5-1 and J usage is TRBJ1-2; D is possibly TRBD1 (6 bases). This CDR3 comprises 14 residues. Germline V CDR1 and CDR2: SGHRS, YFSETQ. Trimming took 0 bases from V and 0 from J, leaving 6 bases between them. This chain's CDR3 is CASSLGQANYGYTF. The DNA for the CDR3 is TGCGCCAGCAGCTTGGGACAGGCTAACTATGGCTACACCTTC.

CDR3 bases: TGTGCCAGCAAGATCGACAGGGGTGCATCTGGAAACACCATATATTTT. Translated, it gives CASKIDRGASGNTIYF. The chain joins TRBV2 to TRBJ1-3; TRBD1 matches 8 bases. The CDR3 is 16 amino acids. V lost 7 bases and J lost 1; bases outside the gene matches: 9. Germline V gene data show CDR1 as SNHLY and CDR2 as FYNNEI.

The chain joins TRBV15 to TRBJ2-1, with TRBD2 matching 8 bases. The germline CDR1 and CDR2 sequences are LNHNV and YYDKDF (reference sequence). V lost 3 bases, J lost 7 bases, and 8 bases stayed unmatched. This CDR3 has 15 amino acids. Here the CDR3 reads CATSRSPRGGNEQFF. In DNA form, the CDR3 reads TGTGCCACCAGCAGGTCCCCACGGGGGGGAAATGAGCAGTTCTTC.

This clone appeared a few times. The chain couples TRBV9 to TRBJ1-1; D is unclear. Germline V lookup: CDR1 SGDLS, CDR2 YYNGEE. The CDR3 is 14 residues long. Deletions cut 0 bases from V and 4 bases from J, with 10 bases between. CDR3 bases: TGTGCCAGCAGCGTAGCTTCGGAGGGCACTGAAGCTTTCTTT. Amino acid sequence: CASSVASEGTEAFF. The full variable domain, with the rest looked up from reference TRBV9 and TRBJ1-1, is DSGVTQTPKHLITATGQRVTLRCSPRSGDLSVYWYQQSLDQGLQFLIQYYNGEERAKGNILERFSAQQFPDLHSELNLSSLELGDSALYFCASSVASEGTEAFFGQGTRLTVV.

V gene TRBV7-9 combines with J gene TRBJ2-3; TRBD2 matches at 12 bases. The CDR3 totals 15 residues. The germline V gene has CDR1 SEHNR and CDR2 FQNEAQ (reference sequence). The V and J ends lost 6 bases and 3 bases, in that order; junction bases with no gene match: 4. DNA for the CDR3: TGTGCCAGCAGACGGACTAGCGGGAAAACAGATACGCAGTATTTT. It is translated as CASRRTSGKTDTQYF. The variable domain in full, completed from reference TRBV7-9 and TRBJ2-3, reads DTGVSQNPRHKITKRGQNVTFRCDPISEHNRLYWYRQTLGQGPEFLTYFQNEAQLEKSRLLSDRFSAERPKGSFSTLEIQRTEQGDSAMYLCASRRTSGKTDTQYFGPGTRLTVL.